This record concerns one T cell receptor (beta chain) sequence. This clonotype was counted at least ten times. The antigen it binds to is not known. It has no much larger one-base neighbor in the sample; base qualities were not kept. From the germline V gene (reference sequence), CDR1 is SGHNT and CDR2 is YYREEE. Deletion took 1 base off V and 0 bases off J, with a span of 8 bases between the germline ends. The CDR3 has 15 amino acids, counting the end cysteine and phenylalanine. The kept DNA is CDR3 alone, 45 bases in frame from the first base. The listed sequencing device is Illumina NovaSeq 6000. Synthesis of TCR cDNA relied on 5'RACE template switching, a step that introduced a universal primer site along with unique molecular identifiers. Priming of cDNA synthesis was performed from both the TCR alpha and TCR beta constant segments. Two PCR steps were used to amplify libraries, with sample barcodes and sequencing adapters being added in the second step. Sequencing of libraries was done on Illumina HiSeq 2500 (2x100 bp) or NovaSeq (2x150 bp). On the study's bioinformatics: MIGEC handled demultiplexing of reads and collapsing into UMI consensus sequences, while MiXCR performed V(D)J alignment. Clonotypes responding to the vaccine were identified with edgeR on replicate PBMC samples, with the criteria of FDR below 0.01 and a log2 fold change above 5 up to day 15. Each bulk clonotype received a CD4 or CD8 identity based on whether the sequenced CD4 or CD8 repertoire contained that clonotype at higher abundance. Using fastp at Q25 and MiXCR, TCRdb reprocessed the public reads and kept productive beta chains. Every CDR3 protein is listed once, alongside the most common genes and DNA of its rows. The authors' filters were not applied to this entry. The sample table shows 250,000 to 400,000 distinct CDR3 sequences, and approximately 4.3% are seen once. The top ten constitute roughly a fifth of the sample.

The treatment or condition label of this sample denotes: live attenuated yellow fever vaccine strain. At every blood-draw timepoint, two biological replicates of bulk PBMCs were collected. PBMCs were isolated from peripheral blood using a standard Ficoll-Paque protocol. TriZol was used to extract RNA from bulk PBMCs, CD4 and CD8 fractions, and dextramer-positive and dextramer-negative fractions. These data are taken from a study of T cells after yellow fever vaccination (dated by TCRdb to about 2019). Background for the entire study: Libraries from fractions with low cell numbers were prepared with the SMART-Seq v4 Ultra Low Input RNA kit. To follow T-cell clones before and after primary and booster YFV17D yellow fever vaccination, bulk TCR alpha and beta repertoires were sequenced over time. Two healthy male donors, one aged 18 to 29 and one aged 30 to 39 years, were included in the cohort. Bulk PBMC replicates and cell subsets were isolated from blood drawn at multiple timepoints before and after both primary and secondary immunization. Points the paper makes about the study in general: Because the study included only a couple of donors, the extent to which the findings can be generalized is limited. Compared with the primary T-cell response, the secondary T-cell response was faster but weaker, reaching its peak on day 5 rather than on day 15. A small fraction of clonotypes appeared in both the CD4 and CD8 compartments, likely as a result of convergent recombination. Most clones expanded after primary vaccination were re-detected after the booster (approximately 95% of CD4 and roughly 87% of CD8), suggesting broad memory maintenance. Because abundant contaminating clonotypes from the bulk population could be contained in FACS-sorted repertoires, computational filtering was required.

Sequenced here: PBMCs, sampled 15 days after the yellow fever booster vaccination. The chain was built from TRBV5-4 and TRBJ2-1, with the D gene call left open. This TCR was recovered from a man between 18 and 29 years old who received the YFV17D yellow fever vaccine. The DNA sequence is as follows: TGTGCCAGCAGCTTGTCGTCTGGCTCCTACAATGAGCAGTTCTTC. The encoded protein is CASSLSSGSYNEQFF.